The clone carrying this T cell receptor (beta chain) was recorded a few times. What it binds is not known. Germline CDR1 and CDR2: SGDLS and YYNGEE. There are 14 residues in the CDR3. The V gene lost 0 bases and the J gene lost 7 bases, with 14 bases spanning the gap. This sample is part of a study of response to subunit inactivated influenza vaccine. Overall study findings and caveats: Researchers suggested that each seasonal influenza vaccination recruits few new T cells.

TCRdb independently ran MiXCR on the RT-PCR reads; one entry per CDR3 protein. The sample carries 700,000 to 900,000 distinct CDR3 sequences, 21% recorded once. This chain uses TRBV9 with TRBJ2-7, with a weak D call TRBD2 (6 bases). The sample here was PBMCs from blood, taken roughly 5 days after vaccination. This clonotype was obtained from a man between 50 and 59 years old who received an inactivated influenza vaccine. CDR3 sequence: CASSVAAGLEEQYF. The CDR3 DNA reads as TGTGCCAGCAGCGTAGCGGCGGGATTGGAGGAGCAGTACTTC.